This T cell receptor (beta chain) originates from a study of cytomegalovirus exposure and HLA in healthy donors. This CDR3 comprises 13 residues. Germline V gene data show CDR1 as SGDLS and CDR2 as YYNGEE. Trimming cost V 3 bases and J 7 bases, with 10 bases left between them. Primers included in the PCR were 60 Vbeta and 13 Jbeta primers. TCRdb keeps only in-frame clones here, not all; method: immunoSEQ multiplex PCR. The table includes roughly 90,000 clones, 70% to 85% detected once. This chain links TRBV9 with TRBJ1-4, with a tentative D call TRBD1 (5 bases). The material sequenced was PBMCs. The TCR originated in a man aged 18 to 30 in good health and CMV-seronegative. The CDR3 reads CASSGGGSEKLFF. CDR3 sequence (DNA): TGTGCCAGCAGCGGGGGGGGTAGTGAAAAACTGTTTTTT.